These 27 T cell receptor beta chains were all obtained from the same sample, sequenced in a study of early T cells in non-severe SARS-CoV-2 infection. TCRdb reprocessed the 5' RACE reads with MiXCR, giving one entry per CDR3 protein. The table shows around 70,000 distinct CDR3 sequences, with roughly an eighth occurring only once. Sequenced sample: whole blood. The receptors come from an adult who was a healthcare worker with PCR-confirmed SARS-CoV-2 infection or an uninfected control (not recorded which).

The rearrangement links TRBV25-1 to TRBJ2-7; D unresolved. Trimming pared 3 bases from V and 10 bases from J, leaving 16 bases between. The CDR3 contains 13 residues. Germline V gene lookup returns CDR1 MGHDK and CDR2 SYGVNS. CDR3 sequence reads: CASSDTVRPNQYF. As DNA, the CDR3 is TGTGCCAGCAGTGATACCGTGAGACCTAACCAGTACTTC.

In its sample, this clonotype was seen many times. The CDR3 region is CASSFNAAANTEAFF. In DNA form, the CDR3 reads TGTGCCAGCAGTTTCAATGCAGCAGCCAACACTGAAGCTTTCTTT. The chain carries TRBV12-3 or TRBV12-4 and TRBJ1-1; D is unclear. V lost 3 bases to trimming and J lost 2 bases, with 13 bases between them. The CDR3 extends over 15 amino acids.

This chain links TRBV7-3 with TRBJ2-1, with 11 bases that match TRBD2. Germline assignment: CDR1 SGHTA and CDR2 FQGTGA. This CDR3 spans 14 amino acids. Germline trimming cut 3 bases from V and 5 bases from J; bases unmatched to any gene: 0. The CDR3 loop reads CASSFSGGDNEQFF. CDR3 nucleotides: TGTGCCAGCAGCTTTAGCGGGGGGGACAATGAGCAGTTCTTC. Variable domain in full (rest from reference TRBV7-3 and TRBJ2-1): GAGVSQTPSNKVTEKGKYVELRCDPISGHTALYWYRQSLGQGPEFLIYFQGTGAADDSGLPNDRFFAVRPEGSVSTLKIQRTERGDSAVYLCASSFSGGDNEQFFGPGTRLTVL.

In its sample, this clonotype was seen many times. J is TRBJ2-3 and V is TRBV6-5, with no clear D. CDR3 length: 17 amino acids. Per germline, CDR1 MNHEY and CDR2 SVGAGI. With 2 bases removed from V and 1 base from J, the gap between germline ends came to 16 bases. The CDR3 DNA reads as TGTGCCAGCAGTTACCCGTGGCGGCACCGGGGCACAGATACGCAGTATTTT. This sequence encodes CASSYPWRHRGTDTQYF.

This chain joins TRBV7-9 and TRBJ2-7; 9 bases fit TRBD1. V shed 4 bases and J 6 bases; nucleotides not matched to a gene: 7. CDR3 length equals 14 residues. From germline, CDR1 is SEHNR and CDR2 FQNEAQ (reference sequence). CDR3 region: CASSSTGGNSEQYF. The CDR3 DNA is TGTGCCAGCAGCTCGACAGGGGGAAACAGCGAGCAGTACTTC.

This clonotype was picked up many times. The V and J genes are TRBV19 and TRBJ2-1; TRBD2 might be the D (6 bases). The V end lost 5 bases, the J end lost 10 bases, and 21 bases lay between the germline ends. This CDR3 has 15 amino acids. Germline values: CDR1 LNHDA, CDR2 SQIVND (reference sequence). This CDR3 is CASSFPEAGYSEQFF. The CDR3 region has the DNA TGTGCCAGTAGTTTCCCCGAGGCGGGATACTCGGAGCAGTTCTTC.

The CDR3 reads CAASGGAGANVLTF. The CDR3 region has the DNA TGTGCCGCGTCAGGGGGCGCTGGGGCCAACGTCCTGACTTTC. The V call is TRBV19, the J call TRBJ2-6, with 8 positions matching TRBD1. Germline-derived CDR1 and CDR2 are LNHDA and SQIVND (reference sequence). V was clipped by 11 bases and J by 2 bases; unmatched bases: 5. The CDR3 has 14 amino acids.

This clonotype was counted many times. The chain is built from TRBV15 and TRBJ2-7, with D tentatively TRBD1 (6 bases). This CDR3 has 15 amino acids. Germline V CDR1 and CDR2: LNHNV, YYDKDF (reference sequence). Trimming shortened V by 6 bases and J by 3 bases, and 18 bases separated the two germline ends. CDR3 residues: CATRKAGTGHYEQYF. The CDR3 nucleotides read TGTGCCACCAGGAAAGCCGGAACAGGGCACTACGAGCAGTACTTC.

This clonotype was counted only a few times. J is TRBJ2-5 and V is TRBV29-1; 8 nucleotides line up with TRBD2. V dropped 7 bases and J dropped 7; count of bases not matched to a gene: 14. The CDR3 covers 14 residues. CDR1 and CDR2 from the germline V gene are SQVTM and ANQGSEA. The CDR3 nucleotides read TGCAGCGGGGAGAGCGGGAGCTTCGGGGGGACCCAGTACTTC. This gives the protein CSGESGSFGGTQYF.

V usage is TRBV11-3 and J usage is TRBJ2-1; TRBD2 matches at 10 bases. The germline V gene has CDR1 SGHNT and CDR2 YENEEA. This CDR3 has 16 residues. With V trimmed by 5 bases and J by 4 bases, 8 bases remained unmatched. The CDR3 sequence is CASSVSLAGEYNEQFF. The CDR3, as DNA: TGTGCCAGCAGCGTGAGCCTAGCGGGAGAATACAATGAGCAGTTCTTC.

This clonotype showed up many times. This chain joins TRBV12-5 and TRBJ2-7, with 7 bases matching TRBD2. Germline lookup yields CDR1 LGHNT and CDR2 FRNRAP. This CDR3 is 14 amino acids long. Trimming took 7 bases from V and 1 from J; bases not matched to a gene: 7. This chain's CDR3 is CASAAWGGSYEQYF. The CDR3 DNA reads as TGTGCTAGTGCCGCTTGGGGGGGTTCCTACGAGCAGTACTTC.

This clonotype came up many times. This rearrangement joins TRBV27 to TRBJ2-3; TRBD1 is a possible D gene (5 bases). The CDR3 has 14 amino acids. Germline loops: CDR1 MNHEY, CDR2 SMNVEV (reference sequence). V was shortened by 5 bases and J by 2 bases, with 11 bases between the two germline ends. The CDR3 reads CASSHQGLTDTQYF. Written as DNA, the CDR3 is TGTGCCAGCAGTCATCAGGGTCTCACAGATACGCAGTATTTT.

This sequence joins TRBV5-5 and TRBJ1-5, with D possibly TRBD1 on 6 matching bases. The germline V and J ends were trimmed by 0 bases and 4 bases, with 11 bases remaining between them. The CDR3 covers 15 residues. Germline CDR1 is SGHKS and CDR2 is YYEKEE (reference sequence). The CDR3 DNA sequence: TGTGCCAGCAGCTTGGCCGGGACACTTAATCAGCCCCAGCATTTT. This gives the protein CASSLAGTLNQPQHF.

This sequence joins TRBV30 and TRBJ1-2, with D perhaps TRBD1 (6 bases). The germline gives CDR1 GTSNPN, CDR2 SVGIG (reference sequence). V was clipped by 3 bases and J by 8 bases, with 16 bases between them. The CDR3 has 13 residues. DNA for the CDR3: TGTGCCTGGAGGCCCAACAGGGTAGGCGGCTACACCTTC. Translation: CAWRPNRVGGYTF.

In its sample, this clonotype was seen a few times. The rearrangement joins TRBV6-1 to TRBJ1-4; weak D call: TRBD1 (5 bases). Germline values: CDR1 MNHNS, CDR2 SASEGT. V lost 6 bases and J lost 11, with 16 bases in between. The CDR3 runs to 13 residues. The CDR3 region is CASSLPGLWKLFF. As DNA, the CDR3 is TGTGCCAGCAGCTTACCGGGACTGTGGAAACTGTTTTTT.

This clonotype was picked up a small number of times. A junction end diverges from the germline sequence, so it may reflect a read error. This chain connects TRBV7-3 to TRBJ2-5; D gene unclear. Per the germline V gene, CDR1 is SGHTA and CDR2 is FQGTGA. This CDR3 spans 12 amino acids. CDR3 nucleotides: TGTGCCAGCAGCTTGAACCAGGAGACCCAGTACTTC. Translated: CASSLNQETQYF.

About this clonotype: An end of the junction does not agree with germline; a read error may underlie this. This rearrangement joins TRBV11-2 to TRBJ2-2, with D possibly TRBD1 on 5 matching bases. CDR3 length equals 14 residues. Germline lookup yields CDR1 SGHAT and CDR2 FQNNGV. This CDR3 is CASSLGQNPGELFF. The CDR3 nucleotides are TGTGCCAGCAGCTTAGGACAGAACCCCGGGGAGCTGTTTTTT.

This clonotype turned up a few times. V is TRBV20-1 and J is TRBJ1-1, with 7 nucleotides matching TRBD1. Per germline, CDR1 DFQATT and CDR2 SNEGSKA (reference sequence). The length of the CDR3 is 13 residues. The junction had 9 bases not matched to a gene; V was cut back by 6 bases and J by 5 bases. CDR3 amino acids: CSAPTGLRTEAFF. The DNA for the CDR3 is TGCAGTGCGCCGACAGGGTTACGGACTGAAGCTTTCTTT.

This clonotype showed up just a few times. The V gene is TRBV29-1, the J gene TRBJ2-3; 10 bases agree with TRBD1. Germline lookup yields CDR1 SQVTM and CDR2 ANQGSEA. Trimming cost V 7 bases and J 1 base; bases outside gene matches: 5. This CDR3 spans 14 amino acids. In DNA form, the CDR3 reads TGCAGCGCCAGACAGGGGGCGGGCACAGATACGCAGTATTTT. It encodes CSARQGAGTDTQYF.

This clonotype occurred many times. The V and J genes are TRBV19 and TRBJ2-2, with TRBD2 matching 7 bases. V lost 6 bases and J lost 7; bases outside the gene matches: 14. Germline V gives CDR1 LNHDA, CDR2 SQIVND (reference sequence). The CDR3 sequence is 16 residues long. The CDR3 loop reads CASRTGGFDVFGELFF. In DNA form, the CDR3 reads TGTGCCAGTAGAACCGGGGGGTTCGACGTTTTCGGGGAGCTGTTTTTT.

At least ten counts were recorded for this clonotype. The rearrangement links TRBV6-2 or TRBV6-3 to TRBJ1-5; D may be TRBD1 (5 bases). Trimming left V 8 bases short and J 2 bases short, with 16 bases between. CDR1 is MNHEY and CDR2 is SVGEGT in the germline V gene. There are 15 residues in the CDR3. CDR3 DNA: TGTGCCAGCTCGGGGTCGGGGCTCGGCAATCAGCCCCAGCATTTT. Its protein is CASSGSGLGNQPQHF.

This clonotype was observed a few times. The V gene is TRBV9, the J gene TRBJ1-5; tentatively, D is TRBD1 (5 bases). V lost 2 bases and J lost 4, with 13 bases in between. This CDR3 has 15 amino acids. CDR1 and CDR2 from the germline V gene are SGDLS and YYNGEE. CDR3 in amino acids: CASSVVPGPNQPQHF. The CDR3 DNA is TGTGCCAGCAGCGTGGTACCGGGACCGAATCAGCCCCAGCATTTT.

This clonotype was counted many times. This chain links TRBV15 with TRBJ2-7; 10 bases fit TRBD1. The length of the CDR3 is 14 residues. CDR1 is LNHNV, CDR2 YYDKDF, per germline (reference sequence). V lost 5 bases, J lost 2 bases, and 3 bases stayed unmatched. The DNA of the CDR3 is TGTGCCACCAGCCGAGGACAGGGGGCCTACGAGCAGTACTTC. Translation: CATSRGQGAYEQYF.

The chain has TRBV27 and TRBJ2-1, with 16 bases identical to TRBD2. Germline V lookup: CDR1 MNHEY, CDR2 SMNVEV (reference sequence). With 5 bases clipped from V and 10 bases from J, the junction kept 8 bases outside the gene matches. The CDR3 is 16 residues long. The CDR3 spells CASSPPQGLAGGEQFF. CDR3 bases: TGTGCCAGCAGTCCGCCCCAGGGACTAGCGGGGGGGGAGCAGTTCTTC.

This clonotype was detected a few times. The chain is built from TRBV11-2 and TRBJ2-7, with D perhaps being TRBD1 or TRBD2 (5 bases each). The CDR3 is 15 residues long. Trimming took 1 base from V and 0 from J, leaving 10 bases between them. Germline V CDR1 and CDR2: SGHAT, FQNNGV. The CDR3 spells CASSLGAGTSYEQYF. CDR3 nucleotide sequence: TGTGCCAGCAGCTTAGGGGCAGGGACCTCCTACGAGCAGTACTTC.

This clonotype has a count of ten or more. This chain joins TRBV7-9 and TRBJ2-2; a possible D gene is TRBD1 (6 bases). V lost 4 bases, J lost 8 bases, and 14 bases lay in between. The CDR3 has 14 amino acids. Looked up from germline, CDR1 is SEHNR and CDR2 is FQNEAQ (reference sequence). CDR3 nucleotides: TGTGCCAGCAGCTCGCAGGGGTCTCCAGGGGAGCTGTTTTTT. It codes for CASSSQGSPGELFF.

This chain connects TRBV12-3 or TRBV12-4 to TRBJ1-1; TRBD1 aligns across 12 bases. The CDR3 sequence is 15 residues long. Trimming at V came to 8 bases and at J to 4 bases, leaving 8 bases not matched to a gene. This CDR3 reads CASGRGQGAFTEAFF. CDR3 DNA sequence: TGTGCCAGCGGGCGGGGACAGGGGGCGTTCACTGAAGCTTTCTTT.